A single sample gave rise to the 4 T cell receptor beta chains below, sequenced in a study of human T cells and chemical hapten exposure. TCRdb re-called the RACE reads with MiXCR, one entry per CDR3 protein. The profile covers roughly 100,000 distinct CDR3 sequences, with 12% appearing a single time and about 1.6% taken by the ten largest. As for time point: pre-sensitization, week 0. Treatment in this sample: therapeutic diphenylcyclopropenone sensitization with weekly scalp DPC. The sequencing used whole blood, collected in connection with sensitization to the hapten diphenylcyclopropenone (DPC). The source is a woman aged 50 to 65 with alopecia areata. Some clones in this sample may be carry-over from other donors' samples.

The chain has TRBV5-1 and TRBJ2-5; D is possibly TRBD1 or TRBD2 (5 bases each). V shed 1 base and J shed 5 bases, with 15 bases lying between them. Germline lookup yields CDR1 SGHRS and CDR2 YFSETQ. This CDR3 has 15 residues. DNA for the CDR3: TGCGCCAGCAGCTTGAGGGACCCTAGAGGGGAGACCCAGTACTTC. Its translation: CASSLRDPRGETQYF.

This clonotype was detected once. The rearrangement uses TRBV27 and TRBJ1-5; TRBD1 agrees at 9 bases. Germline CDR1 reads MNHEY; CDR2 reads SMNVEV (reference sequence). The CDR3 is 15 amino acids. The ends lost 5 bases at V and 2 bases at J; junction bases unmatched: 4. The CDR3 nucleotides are TGTGCCAGCAGTCGACAGGGGGGACGCAATCAGCCCCAGCATTTT. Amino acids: CASSRQGGRNQPQHF.

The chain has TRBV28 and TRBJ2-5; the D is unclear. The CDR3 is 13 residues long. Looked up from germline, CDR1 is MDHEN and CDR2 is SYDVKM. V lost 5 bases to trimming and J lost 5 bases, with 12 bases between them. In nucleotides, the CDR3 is TGTGCCAGCAGTCTCCCTCACGTGGAGACCCAGTACTTC. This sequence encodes CASSLPHVETQYF.

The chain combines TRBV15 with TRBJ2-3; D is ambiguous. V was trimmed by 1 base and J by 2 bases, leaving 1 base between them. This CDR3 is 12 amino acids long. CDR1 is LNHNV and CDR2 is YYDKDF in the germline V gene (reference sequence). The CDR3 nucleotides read TGTGCCACCAGCAGAGTCACAGATACGCAGTATTTT. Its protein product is CATSRVTDTQYF.